Below, 17 T cell receptor beta chains from the same sample are listed, as sequenced in a study of cytomegalovirus exposure and HLA in healthy donors. The study ran its PCR with 60 Vbeta and 13 Jbeta primers. Libraries were prepared by immunoSEQ multiplex PCR; TCRdb keeps only in-frame clonotypes and omits some of them. The sample holds roughly 160,000 clones; about 77% are singletons and the top ten take about 1.3%. Input material: PBMCs. These receptors came from a man aged 25-45 years in good health and CMV-seronegative.

The genes are TRBV18 and TRBJ1-1; 7 nucleotides line up with TRBD1. The V gene's germline CDR1 is KGHSH and CDR2 LQKENI. The CDR3 has 17 amino acids. V shed 0 bases, J shed 0 bases, and the junction held 7 bases outside the gene matches. The CDR3, as DNA: TGTGCCAGCTCACCACCCGGGACAGCACCCTTGAACACTGAAGCTTTCTTT. Translating it yields CASSPPGTAPLNTEAFF.

The chain carries TRBV5-8 and TRBJ2-7; the match to TRBD1 covers 7 bases. The V gene's germline CDR1 is SGHTS and CDR2 YDEGEE. V lost 6 bases and J lost 2; bases outside the gene matches: 5. The CDR3 runs 13 residues. The CDR3 DNA reads as TGTGCCAGCACCGAAGGACAGGCCTACGAGCAGTACTTC. Its translation is CASTEGQAYEQYF.

The chain combines TRBV2 with TRBJ2-7, with D uncertain. V lost 11 bases and J lost 5, with 22 bases in between. The V gene's germline CDR1 is SNHLY and CDR2 FYNNEI. The CDR3 extends over 14 amino acids. For the CDR3, the DNA is TGTGCCGCCCAAATCGGCGGCGACCTGGACGAGCAGTACTTC. Translating gives CAAQIGGDLDEQYF. The whole variable domain, remainder taken from reference TRBV2 and TRBJ2-7, is EPEVTQTPSHQVTQMGQEVILRCVPISNHLYFYWYRQILGQKVEFLVSFYNNEISEKSEIFDDQFSVERPDGSNFTLKIRSTKLEDSAMYFCAAQIGGDLDEQYFGPGTRLTVT.

This rearrangement joins TRBV6-5 to TRBJ2-5, with D uncertain. The CDR3 sequence is 14 residues long. The V gene's germline CDR1 is MNHEY and CDR2 SVGAGI. V gave up 0 bases and J gave up 9 bases, with 14 bases separating them. As DNA, the CDR3 is TGTGCCAGCAGTTACTCGAGCTATTCGGGTTCCCAGTACTTC. This translates into CASSYSSYSGSQYF.

This sequence joins TRBV7-9 and TRBJ1-2; TRBD1 agrees at 8 bases. In germline, CDR1 is SEHNR, CDR2 FQNEAQ (reference sequence). J was trimmed by 7 bases and V by 5 bases; bases with no gene match: 12. The CDR3 covers 15 residues. This CDR3 reads CASSPGEGRGPGYTF. CDR3 bases: TGTGCCAGCAGCCCTGGGGAGGGCAGGGGGCCTGGCTACACCTTC. The full variable domain, completed using reference TRBV7-9 and TRBJ1-2, is DTGVSQNPRHKITKRGQNVTFRCDPISEHNRLYWYRQTLGQGPEFLTYFQNEAQLEKSRLLSDRFSAERPKGSFSTLEIQRTEQGDSAMYLCASSPGEGRGPGYTFGSGTRLTVV.

The CDR3 sequence: CASSDSDSYRSPLHF. The CDR3 DNA reads as TGCGCCAGCAGCGACTCCGACAGTTATCGTTCACCCCTCCACTTT. The chain joins TRBV4-3 to TRBJ1-6, with D perhaps TRBD1 (5 bases). Trimming took 5 bases from V and 9 from J, leaving 17 bases between them. The CDR3 runs to 15 residues. Germline lookup yields CDR1 LGHNA and CDR2 YSLEER.

The J gene is TRBJ2-1, the V gene TRBV5-4; possible D gene TRBD1, 5 bases. Germline CDR1 is SGHNT and CDR2 is YYREEE (reference sequence). This CDR3 has 15 amino acids. Trimming left V 1 base short and J 6 bases short, with 14 bases between. The CDR3 DNA is TGTGCCAGCAGCTTGCGGCAGGGTGTGGCCAATGAGCAGTTCTTC. Protein product: CASSLRQGVANEQFF.

The rearrangement joins TRBV10-3 to TRBJ2-7, with 9 bases fitting TRBD1. CDR3 length equals 21 residues. V was clipped by 2 bases and J by 2 bases; unmatched bases: 22. Germline assignment: CDR1 ENHRY and CDR2 SYGVKD. The CDR3: CAISEIGTGRTKRDRPYEQYF. The CDR3 nucleotides are TGTGCCATCAGTGAGATCGGGACAGGGCGAACCAAGCGGGATCGACCCTACGAGCAGTACTTC.

The chain combines TRBV30 with TRBJ2-5; D perhaps matches TRBD1 (6 bases). The end of the DNA fits TRBJ2-7 better, so the J call may be wrong. CDR3 size: 15 residues. The germline CDR1 and CDR2 sequences are GTSNPN and SVGIG (reference sequence). The CDR3 DNA follows: TGTGCCTGGAGTGTACGACAGGCTGTCTCCTACGAGCAGTACTTC. Protein: CAWSVRQAVSYEQYF.

The V call is TRBV6-1, the J call TRBJ2-7; a possible D gene is TRBD1 (6 bases). In germline, CDR1 is MNHNS, CDR2 SASEGT. V was clipped by 6 bases and J by 12 bases, with 21 bases between them. There are 13 residues in the CDR3. CDR3 in DNA: TGTGCCAGCAGCCCCACACAGGGACCCCAGCGGTACTTC. It is translated as CASSPTQGPQRYF.

The rearrangement uses TRBV7-8 and TRBJ2-7; D uncertain. Trimming stripped 5 bases from V and 6 bases from J, with 20 bases between. CDR3 length: 15 residues. CDR1 and CDR2 (germline): SGHVS, FQNEAQ. CDR3 nucleotides: TGTGCCAGCAGCCCACGTCCTTCCAACCTCGGCGAGCAGTACTTC. It yields the protein CASSPRPSNLGEQYF.

The chain links TRBV10-3 to TRBJ2-7; 10 bases align to TRBD1. After removal of 3 bases from V and 3 bases from J, the junction contained 5 bases not matched to a gene. The germline CDR1 and CDR2 sequences are ENHRY and SYGVKD. The CDR3 covers 15 residues. The CDR3 bases are TGTGCCATCAGTGATGGGACAGGGGTACACTACGAGCAGTACTTC. Protein: CAISDGTGVHYEQYF.

This clone was recorded a few times. The chain uses TRBV5-1 and TRBJ1-1; 7 bases match TRBD1. CDR1 and CDR2 from the germline V gene are SGHRS and YFSETQ. Trimming cost V 5 bases and J 5 bases; bases outside gene matches: 12. The CDR3 length is 15 residues. As DNA, the CDR3 is TGCGCCAGCAGAAGCGTAGAGGGGGCTTGGACTGAAGCTTTCTTT. Protein product: CASRSVEGAWTEAFF.

This chain connects TRBV7-9 to TRBJ1-2; the D gene is possibly TRBD1 (6 bases). Germline loops: CDR1 SEHNR, CDR2 FQNEAQ (reference sequence). The CDR3 loop spans 14 amino acids. V dropped 5 bases and J dropped 4 bases, with 14 bases sitting between them. The CDR3: CASSLGQIFYGYTF. The DNA of the CDR3 is TGTGCCAGCAGCCTAGGACAGATATTCTATGGCTACACCTTC.

The chain combines TRBV19 with TRBJ1-2, with D possibly being TRBD1 (6 bases). The length of the CDR3 is 17 residues. V lost 9 bases and J lost 3, with 26 bases in between. CDR1 and CDR2 (germline): LNHDA, SQIVND (reference sequence). CDR3 loop: CASRTPALQGWDYGYTF. Written as DNA, the CDR3 is TGTGCCAGCCGAACTCCTGCACTACAGGGTTGGGACTATGGCTACACCTTC.

This clone was counted a few times. This sequence joins TRBV5-4 and TRBJ2-3; 9 bases agree with TRBD2. CDR1 is SGHNT, CDR2 YYREEE, per germline (reference sequence). J lost 0 bases, V lost 3 bases, and 14 bases had no gene match. The CDR3 length is 19 residues. The CDR3 DNA reads TGTGCCAGCAGCTCCGCTCGCCAGCGGGGGGCAGCTAGCACAGATACGCAGTATTTT. Its translation is CASSSARQRGAASTDTQYF.

V usage is TRBV5-6 and J usage is TRBJ2-5, with 10 bases aligning to TRBD2. Unmatched junction bases numbered 8, after V lost 1 base and J lost 5 bases. CDR1 is SGHDT and CDR2 is YYEEEE in the germline V gene. CDR3 size: 16 residues. This CDR3 is CASSLPGTSVSETQYF. CDR3 in DNA: TGTGCCAGCAGCTTGCCCGGGACTAGCGTTAGTGAGACCCAGTACTTC.